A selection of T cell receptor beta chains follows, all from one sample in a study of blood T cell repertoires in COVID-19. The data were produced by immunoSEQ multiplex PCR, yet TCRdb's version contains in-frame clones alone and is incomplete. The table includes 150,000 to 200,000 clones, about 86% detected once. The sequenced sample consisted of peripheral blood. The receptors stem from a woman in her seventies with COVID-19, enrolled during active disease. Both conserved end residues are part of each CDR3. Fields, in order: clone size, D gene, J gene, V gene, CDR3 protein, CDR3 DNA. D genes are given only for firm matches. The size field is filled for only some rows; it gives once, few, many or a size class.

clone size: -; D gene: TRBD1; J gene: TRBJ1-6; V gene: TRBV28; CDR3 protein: CASNGGGAGNSPLHF; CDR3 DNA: TGTGCCAGCAACGGAGGGGGCGCAGGGAATTCACCCCTCCACTTT
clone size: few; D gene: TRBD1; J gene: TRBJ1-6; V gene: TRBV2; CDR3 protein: CASSGTGASPLHF; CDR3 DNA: TGTGCCAGCTCCGGGACAGGGGCTTCACCCCTCCACTTT
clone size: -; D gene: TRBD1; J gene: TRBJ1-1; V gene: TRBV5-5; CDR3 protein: CASSLQGTGAYNTEAFF; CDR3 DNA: TGTGCCAGCAGCTTGCAAGGGACAGGGGCATACAACACTGAAGCTTTCTTT
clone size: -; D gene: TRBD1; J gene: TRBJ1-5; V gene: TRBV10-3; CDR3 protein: CAISGGQRNQPQHF; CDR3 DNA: TGTGCCATCAGTGGGGGACAGCGGAATCAGCCCCAGCATTTT
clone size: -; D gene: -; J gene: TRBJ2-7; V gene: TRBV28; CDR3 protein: CASSLSGSEQYF; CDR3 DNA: TGTGCCAGCAGTTTATCTGGGAGCGAGCAGTACTTC
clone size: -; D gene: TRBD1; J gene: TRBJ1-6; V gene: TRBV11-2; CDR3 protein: CASSLDRGSLHF; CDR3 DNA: TGTGCCAGCAGCTTAGACAGGGGGTCCCTCCACTTT
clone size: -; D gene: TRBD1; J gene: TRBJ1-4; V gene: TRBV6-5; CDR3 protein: CASMNPAGGIEKLFF; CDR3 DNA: TGTGCCAGCATGAATCCGGCAGGGGGAATCGAAAAACTGTTTTTT
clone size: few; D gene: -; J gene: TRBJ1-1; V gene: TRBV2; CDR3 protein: CASRKEYLRGTEAFF; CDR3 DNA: TGTGCCAGCAGGAAGGAGTACCTTCGGGGTACTGAAGCTTTCTTT
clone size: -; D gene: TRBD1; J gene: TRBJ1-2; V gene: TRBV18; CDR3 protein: CASSPGQGAGYGYTF; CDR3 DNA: TGTGCCAGCTCACCCGGACAGGGAGCGGGATATGGCTACACCTTC
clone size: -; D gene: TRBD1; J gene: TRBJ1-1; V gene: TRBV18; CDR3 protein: CASSLRQGQNTEAFF; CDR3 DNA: TGTGCCAGCTCACTGCGACAGGGACAGAACACTGAAGCTTTCTTT
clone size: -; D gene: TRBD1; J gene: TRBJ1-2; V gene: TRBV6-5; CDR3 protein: CASSYSLTGDGYTF; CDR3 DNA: TGTGCCAGCAGTTACTCCTTGACAGGGGATGGCTACACCTTC
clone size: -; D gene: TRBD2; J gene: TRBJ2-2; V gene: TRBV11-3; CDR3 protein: CASSQESSGGTGELFF; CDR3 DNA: TGTGCCAGCAGCCAGGAATCTAGCGGGGGAACCGGGGAGCTGTTTTTT
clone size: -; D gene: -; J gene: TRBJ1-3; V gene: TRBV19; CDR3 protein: CASSIRDSGNTIYF; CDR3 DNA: TGTGCCAGTAGTATTCGGGATTCTGGAAACACCATATATTTT
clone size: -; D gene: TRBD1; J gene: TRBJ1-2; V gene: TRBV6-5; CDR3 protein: CASRTYGQGRTGYTF; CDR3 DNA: TGTGCCAGCAGGACTTACGGACAGGGTCGGACTGGCTACACCTTC
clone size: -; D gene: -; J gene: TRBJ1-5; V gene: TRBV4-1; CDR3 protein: CASSQGAANQPQHF; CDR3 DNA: TGCGCCAGCAGCCAAGGGGCCGCGAATCAGCCCCAGCATTTT
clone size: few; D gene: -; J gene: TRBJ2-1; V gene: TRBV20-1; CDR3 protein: CSASRRDSYNEQFF; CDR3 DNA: TGCAGTGCTAGTCGCAGGGATTCGTACAATGAGCAGTTCTTC
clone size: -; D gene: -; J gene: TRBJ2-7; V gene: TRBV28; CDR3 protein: CASRRAGLTAREQYF; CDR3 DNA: TGTGCCAGCAGACGGGCGGGCTTGACGGCGAGAGAGCAGTACTTC
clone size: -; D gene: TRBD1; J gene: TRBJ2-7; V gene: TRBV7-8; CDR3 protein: CASSSKTGGFYEQYF; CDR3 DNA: TGTGCCAGCAGCTCCAAGACAGGGGGCTTTTACGAGCAGTACTTC
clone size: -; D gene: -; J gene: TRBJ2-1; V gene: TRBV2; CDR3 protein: CASSEASPGRGSEQFF; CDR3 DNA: TGTGCCAGCAGTGAAGCTTCCCCAGGGAGGGGGAGTGAGCAGTTCTTC
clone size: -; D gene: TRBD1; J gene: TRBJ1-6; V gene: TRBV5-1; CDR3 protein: CASSLEDRNSPLHF; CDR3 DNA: TGCGCCAGCAGCTTGGAGGACAGGAATTCACCCCTCCACTTT
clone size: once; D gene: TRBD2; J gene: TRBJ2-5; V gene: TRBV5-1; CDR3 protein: CASSRGLRGETQYF; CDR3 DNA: TGCGCCAGCAGCAGGGGACTACGCGGTGAGACCCAGTACTTC
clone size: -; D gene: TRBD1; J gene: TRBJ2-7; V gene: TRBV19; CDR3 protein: CASSTRQGMTYEQYF; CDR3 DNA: TGTGCCAGTAGTACGCGACAGGGGATGACCTACGAGCAGTACTTC
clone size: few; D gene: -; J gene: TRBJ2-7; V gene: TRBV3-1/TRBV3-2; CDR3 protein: CASSQANYEQYF; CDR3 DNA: TGTGCCAGCAGCCAAGCCAACTACGAGCAGTACTTC
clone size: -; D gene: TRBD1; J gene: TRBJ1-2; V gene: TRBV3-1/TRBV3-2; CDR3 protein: CASSPRVTGGYGYTF; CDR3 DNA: TGTGCCAGCAGCCCAAGGGTAACAGGGGGTTATGGCTACACCTTC
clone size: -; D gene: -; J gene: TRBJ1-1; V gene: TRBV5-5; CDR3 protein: CASSLSVSAFF; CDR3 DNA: TGTGCCAGCAGCTTGTCAGTATCAGCTTTCTTT
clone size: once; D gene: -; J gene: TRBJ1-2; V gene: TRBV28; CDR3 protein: CASSLTGNYGYTF; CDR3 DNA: TGTGCCAGCAGTTTAACGGGAAACTATGGCTACACCTTC
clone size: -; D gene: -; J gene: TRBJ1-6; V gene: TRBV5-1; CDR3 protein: CASSLLQSPYNSPLHF; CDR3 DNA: TGCGCCAGCAGCTTATTACAGAGTCCCTATAATTCACCCCTCCACTTT
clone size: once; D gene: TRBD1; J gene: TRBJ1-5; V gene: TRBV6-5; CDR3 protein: CAILGQGGNQPQHF; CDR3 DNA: TGTGCCATCTTGGGACAGGGTGGCAATCAGCCCCAGCATTTT
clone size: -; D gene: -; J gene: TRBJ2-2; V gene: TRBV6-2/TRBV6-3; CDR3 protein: CASSPPLRANTGELFF; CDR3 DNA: TGTGCCAGCAGTCCCCCCCTCAGGGCGAACACCGGGGAGCTGTTTTTT
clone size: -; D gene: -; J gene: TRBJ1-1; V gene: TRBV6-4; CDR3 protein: CASPGSDIIAMNTEAFF; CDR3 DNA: TGTGCCAGCCCTGGTTCAGACATTATTGCTATGAACACTGAAGCTTTCTTT
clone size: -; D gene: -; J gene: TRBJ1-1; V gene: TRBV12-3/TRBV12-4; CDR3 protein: CASSFSNTEAFF; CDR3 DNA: TGTGCCAGCAGCTTTAGTAACACTGAAGCTTTCTTT
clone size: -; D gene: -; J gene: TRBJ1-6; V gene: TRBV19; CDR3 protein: CASSGGISSYNSPLHF; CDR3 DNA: TGTGCCAGTAGTGGGGGGATCAGCTCCTATAATTCACCCCTCCACTTT